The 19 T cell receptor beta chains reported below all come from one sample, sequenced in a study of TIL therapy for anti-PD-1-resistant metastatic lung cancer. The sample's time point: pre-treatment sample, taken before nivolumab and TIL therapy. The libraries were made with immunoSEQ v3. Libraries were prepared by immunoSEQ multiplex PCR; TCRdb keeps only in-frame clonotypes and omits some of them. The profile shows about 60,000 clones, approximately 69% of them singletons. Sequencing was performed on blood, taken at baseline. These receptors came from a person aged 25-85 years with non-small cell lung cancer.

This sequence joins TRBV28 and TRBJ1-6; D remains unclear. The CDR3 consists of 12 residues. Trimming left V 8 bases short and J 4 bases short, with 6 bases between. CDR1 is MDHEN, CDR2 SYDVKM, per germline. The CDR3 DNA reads TGTGCCAGCGCCGATTATAATTCACCCCTCCACTTT. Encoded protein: CASADYNSPLHF.

CDR3 coding DNA: TGTGCCAGCAGTAAACGACAGGGTGGGAACACTGAAGCTTTCTTT. It yields the protein CASSKRQGGNTEAFF. The chain uses TRBV6-5 and TRBJ1-1; 7 bases fit TRBD1. Trimming removed 5 bases from V and 1 base from J; junction bases left unmatched: 7. Looked up from germline, CDR1 is MNHEY and CDR2 is SVGAGI. The CDR3 sequence is 15 residues long.

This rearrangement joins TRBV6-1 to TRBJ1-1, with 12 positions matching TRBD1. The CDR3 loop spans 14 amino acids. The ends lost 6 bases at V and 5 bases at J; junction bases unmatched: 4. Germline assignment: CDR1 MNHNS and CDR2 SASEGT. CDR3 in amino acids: CASRWDRGHTEAFF. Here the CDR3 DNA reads TGTGCCAGCAGGTGGGACAGGGGGCATACTGAAGCTTTCTTT.

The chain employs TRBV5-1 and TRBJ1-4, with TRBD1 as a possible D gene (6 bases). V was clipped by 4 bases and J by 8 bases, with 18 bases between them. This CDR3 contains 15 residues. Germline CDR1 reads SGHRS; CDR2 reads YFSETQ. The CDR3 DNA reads TGCGCCAGCAGCCCGGGCGGGGGGGCGCACGAAAAACTGTTTTTT. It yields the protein CASSPGGGAHEKLFF.

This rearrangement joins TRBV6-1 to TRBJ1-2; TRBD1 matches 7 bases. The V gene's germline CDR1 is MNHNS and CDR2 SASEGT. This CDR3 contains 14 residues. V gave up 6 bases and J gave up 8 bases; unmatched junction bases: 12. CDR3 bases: TGTGCCAGCAGACTTCATGACAGGGATGCCGGCTACACCTTC. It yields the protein CASRLHDRDAGYTF.

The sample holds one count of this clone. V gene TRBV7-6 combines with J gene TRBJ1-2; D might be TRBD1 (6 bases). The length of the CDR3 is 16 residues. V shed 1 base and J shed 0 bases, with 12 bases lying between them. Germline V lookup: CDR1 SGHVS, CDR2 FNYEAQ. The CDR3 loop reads CASSLGTVGANYGYTF. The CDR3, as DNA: TGTGCCAGCAGCTTAGGGACAGTTGGTGCTAACTATGGCTACACCTTC.

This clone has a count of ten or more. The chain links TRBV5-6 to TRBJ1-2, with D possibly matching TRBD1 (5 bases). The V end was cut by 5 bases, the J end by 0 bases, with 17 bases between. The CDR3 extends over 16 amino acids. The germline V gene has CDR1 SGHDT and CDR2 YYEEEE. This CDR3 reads CASSFSTAGPNYGYTF. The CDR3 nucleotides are TGTGCCAGCAGTTTCTCGACCGCGGGGCCTAACTATGGCTACACCTTC.

The CDR3 reads CASSLDKPGIDTQYF. CDR3 in DNA: TGCGCCAGCAGCTTGGATAAACCCGGAATCGATACGCAGTATTTT. The chain uses TRBV5-1 and TRBJ2-3; D remains ambiguous. Trimming removed 0 bases at V and 6 bases at J, with 14 bases between. CDR3 length: 15 residues. Germline CDR1 reads SGHRS; CDR2 reads YFSETQ. The full variable domain, its missing parts supplied by reference TRBV5-1 and TRBJ2-3, is KAGVTQTPRYLIKTRGQQVTLSCSPISGHRSVSWYQQTPGQGLQFLFEYFSETQRNKGNFPGRFSGRQFSNSRSEMNVSTLELGDSALYLCASSLDKPGIDTQYFGPGTRLTVL.

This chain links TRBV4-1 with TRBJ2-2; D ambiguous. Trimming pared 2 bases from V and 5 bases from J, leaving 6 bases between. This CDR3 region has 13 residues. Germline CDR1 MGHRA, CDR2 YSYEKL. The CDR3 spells CASSQLETGELFF. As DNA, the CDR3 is TGCGCCAGCAGCCAATTAGAAACCGGGGAGCTGTTTTTT.

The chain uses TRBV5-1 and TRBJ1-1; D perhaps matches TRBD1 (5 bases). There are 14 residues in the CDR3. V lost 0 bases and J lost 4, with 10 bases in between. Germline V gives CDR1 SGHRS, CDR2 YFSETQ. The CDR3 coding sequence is TGCGCCAGCAGCTTGGCGGGGGGGAGCACTGAAGCTTTCTTT. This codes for CASSLAGGSTEAFF. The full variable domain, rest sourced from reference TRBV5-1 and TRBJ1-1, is KAGVTQTPRYLIKTRGQQVTLSCSPISGHRSVSWYQQTPGQGLQFLFEYFSETQRNKGNFPGRFSGRQFSNSRSEMNVSTLELGDSALYLCASSLAGGSTEAFFGQGTRLTVV.

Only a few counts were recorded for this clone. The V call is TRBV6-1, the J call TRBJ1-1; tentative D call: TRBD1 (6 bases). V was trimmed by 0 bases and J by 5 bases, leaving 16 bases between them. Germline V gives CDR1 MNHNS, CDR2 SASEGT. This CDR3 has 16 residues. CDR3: CASSEARPGAGTEAFF. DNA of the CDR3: TGTGCCAGCAGTGAAGCGAGGCCGGGGGCAGGGACTGAAGCTTTCTTT.

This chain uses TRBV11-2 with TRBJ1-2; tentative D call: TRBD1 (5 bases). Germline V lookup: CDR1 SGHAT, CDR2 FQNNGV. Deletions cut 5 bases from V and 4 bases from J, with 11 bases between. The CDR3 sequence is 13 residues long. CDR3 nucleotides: TGTGCCAGCAGCCCAGAGGGGATCTATGGCTACACCTTC. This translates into CASSPEGIYGYTF.

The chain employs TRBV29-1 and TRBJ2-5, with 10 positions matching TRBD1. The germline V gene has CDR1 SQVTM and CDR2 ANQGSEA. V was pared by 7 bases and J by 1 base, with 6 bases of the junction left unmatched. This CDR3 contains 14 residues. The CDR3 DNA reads TGCAGCGCCAAGGGACAGGGGCGCCAAGAGACCCAGTACTTC. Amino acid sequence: CSAKGQGRQETQYF.

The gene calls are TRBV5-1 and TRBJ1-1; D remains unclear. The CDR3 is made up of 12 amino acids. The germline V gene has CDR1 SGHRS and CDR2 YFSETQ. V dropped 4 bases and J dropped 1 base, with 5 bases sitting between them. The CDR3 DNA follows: TGCGCCAGCAGCGCTGAGAACACTGAAGCTTTCTTT. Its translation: CASSAENTEAFF.

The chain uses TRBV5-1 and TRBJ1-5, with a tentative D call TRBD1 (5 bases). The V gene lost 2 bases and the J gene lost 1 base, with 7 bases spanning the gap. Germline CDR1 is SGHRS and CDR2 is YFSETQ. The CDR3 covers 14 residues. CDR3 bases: TGCGCCAGCAGCTTAGAGGGGAGCAATCAGCCCCAGCATTTT. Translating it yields CASSLEGSNQPQHF.

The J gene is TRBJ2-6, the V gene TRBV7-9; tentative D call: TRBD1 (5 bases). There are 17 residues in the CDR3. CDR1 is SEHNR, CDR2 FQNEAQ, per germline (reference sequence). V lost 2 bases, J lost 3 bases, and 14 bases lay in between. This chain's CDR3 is CASSLRGTGGGANVLTF. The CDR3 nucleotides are TGTGCCAGCAGCTTAAGGGGTACAGGTGGTGGGGCCAACGTCCTGACTTTC.

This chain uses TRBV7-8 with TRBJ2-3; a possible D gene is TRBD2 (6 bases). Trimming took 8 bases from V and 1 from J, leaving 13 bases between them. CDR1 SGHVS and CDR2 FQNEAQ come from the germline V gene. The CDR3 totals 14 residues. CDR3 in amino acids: CASFAGRRTDTQYF. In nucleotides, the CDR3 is TGTGCCAGCTTCGCGGGACGCCGCACAGATACGCAGTATTTT.

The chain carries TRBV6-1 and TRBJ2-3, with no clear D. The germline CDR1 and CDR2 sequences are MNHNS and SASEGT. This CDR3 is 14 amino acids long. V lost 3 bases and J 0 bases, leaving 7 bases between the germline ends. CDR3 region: CASSEPGSTDTQYF. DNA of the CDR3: TGTGCCAGCAGTGAGCCCGGTAGCACAGATACGCAGTATTTT.

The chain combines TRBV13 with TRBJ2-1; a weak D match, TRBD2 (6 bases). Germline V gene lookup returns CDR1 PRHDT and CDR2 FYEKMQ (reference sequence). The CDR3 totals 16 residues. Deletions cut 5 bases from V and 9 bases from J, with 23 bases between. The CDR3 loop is CASSLLAPGVSGEQFF. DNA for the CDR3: TGTGCCAGCAGCCTATTAGCTCCGGGAGTAAGTGGTGAGCAGTTCTTC.